This T cell receptor (beta chain) emerged from a study of CD4+ T cells in melanoma. Regarding the study as a whole: A reported correlation linked neoantigen-specific CD4+ T cells to CD8+, macrophage and B cell function. Neoantigen-specific CD4+ T cells in melanoma reportedly had diverse differentiation states.

Deletions cut 7 bases from V and 0 bases from J, with 10 bases between. Looked up from germline, CDR1 is SGHRS and CDR2 is YFSETQ. This CDR3 comprises 13 residues. Profiling relied on immunoSEQ multiplex PCR, and the TCRdb table lists in-frame clones only, not all of them. This sample has 90,000 to 130,000 clones; approximately 92% occur once, and the top ten carry 2.5% to 3.5%. As for this clone: Its antigen is not known.

The rearrangement uses TRBV5-1 and TRBJ1-1; no definite D call. This receptor was obtained from a human donor with melanoma. Sequencing was performed on peripheral blood. The CDR3 spells CASQQYMNTEAFF. The CDR3 DNA sequence: TGCGCCAGCCAGCAGTACATGAACACTGAAGCTTTCTTT.